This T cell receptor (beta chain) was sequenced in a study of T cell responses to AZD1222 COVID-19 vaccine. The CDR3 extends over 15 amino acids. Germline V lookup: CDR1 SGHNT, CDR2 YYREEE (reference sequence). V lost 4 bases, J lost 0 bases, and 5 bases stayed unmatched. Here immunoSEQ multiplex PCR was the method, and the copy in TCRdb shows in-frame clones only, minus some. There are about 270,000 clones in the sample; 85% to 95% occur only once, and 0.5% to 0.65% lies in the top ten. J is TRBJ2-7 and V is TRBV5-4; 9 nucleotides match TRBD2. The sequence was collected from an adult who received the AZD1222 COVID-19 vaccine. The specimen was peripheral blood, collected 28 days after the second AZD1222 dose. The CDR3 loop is CASSQASGNSYEQYF. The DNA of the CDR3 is TGTGCCAGCAGCCAGGCTAGCGGGAACTCCTACGAGCAGTACTTC.